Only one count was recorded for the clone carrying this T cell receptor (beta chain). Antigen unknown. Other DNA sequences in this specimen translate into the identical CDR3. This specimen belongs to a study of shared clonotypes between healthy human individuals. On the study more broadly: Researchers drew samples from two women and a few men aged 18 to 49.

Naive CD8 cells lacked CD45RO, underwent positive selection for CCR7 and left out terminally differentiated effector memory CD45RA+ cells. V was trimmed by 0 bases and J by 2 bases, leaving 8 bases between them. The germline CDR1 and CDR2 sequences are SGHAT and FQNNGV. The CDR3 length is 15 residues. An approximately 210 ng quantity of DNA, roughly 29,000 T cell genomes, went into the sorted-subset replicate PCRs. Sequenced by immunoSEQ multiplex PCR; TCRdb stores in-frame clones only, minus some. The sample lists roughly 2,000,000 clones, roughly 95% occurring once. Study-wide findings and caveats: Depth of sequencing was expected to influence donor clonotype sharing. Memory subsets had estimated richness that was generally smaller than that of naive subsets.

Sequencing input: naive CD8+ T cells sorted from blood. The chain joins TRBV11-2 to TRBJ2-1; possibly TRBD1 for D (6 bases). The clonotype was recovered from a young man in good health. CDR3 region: CASSLDRGTYNEQFF. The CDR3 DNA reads TGTGCCAGCAGCTTAGACAGGGGCACCTACAATGAGCAGTTCTTC.